This is a list of T cell receptor beta chains from one sample in a study of OX40 agonist ivuxolimab in advanced cancers. The table came from immunoSEQ multiplex PCR; TCRdb's copy has only in-frame clones and leaves some out. The data show 80,000 to 100,000 clones, roughly 94% seen once. Sequenced here: CD4+ or CD8+ T cells sorted from blood, sampled in a trial of the OX40 agonist ivuxolimab. The receptor source for this set is an adult with an advanced solid tumor such as melanoma, head and neck, liver or kidney cancer. The CDR3 runs from the conserved cysteine through the conserved F or W. Fields, in order: V gene, clone size, J gene, D gene, CDR3 DNA, CDR3 protein. The D gene is left open where the match is weak. The size entry is marked missing in some rows and otherwise reads once, few, many or a size class.

>TRBV5-1|.|TRBJ1-1|.
TGCGCCAGCAGCTTCAGGGGTCCCACTGAAGCTTTCTTT
CASSFRGPTEAFF
>TRBV28|.|TRBJ1-5|.
TGTGCCAGCAGCCTGGGGGCGGGGGGTAGGAATCAGCCCCAGCATTTT
CASSLGAGGRNQPQHF
>TRBV6-1|.|TRBJ1-2|.
TGTGCCAGCAGTGAACCCTACGGAGTTAACTATGGCTACACCTTC
CASSEPYGVNYGYTF
>TRBV2|.|TRBJ2-7|TRBD1
TGTGCCAGCAGGGTCGGGTGGACAGGGGGGTCCTACGAGCAGTACTTC
CASRVGWTGGSYEQYF
>TRBV6-5|.|TRBJ1-2|.
TGTGCCAGCAGTCCCCAAATGGGGGTCGGGGGCTACACCTTC
CASSPQMGVGGYTF
>TRBV15|.|TRBJ1-2|.
TGTGCCACCAGCAGAGGTGGGCAGGAAAGTGGTTTGGGCTACACCTTC
CATSRGGQESGLGYTF
>TRBV4-3|.|TRBJ2-1|.
TGCGCCAGCAGCCAAGCTGTATACAATGAGCAGTTCTTC
CASSQAVYNEQFF
>TRBV18|.|TRBJ2-7|.
TGTGCCAGCTCACTTACAGGGGGGGGAAACTACGAGCAGTACTTC
CASSLTGGGNYEQYF
>TRBV18|.|TRBJ1-3|TRBD1
TGTGCCAGCTCACCAGCTACAGGGGGCACTGGAAACACCATATATTTT
CASSPATGGTGNTIYF
>TRBV7-9|.|TRBJ2-7|.
TGTGCCAGCAGCCCCGGTGTGGGACGGGGGACCTCCGGCGACGAGCAGTACTTC
CASSPGVGRGTSGDEQYF
>TRBV28|.|TRBJ1-5|.
TGTGCCAGCAGTTTATACACGGGGCCCCAGCATTTT
CASSLYTGPQHF
>TRBV7-2|once|TRBJ1-2|TRBD1
TGTGCCAGCAGCCAAGCCACAGGGGGCGGAGGTGGCTACACCTTC
CASSQATGGGGGYTF
>TRBV9|.|TRBJ2-7|.
TGTGCCAGCAGCGTATTTGTGGACTCCTACGAGCAGTACTTC
CASSVFVDSYEQYF
>TRBV7-8|.|TRBJ1-3|.
TGTGCCAGCAGCTTAACTAAGGGGTCGGGAAACACCATATATTTT
CASSLTKGSGNTIYF